This is a list of T cell receptor beta chains from one sample in a study of graft-versus-host responses after intestinal transplantation. These receptors have no identified antigens. Here immunoSEQ multiplex PCR was the method, and the copy in TCRdb shows in-frame clones only, minus some. Among more than 75,000 clones listed, under 95% were seen once. The sample in question was unstimulated CD4+ T cells sorted from spleen or lymph node cells, obtained before transplant. The receptors were sampled from a human donor who was the organ donor for an intestinal transplant. CDR3s include the opening cysteine and the closing phenylalanine or tryptophan. The order of the fields is clone size, D gene, CDR3 length, V gene, J gene, CDR3 DNA, CDR3 protein. The D gene is left open where the match is weak. Rows may omit the clone size; those that give it use once, few, many or a size class.

size: NA; D: NA; length: 12; V: TRBV5-1; J: TRBJ2-1; DNA: TGCGCCAGCAGCCCCCTCCCTGGCGTAGCGTTCTTC; CDR3: CASSPLPGVAFF
size: NA; D: TRBD2; length: 16; V: TRBV10-3; J: TRBJ2-1; DNA: TGTGCCATCAGTTCCCGCGGGAGTAGCTCCTACAATGAGCAGTTCTTC; CDR3: CAISSRGSSSYNEQFF
size: NA; D: TRBD1; length: 15; V: TRBV4-2; J: TRBJ2-1; DNA: TGTGCCAGCAGCCACCGACAGGGCACCTACAATGAGCAGTTCTTC; CDR3: CASSHRQGTYNEQFF
size: NA; D: NA; length: 11; V: TRBV28; J: TRBJ1-1; DNA: TGTGCCAGCAGCTCCAACACTGAAGCTTTCTTT; CDR3: CASSSNTEAFF
size: NA; D: NA; length: 11; V: TRBV5-6; J: TRBJ2-5; DNA: TGTGCCAGCAGCCGGAGGGGTACCCAGTACTTC; CDR3: CASSRRGTQYF
size: NA; D: TRBD1; length: 17; V: TRBV2; J: TRBJ2-5; DNA: TGTGCCAGCAATCCGGGACAGGGCTACAAAGCCCGGGAGACCCAGTACTTC; CDR3: CASNPGQGYKARETQYF
size: NA; D: NA; length: 14; V: TRBV7-8; J: TRBJ2-7; DNA: TGTGCCAGCAGCTCCCAGACTAGTACCTACGAGCAGTACTTC; CDR3: CASSSQTSTYEQYF
size: NA; D: TRBD2; length: 18; V: TRBV7-9; J: TRBJ2-2; DNA: TGTGCCAGCAGCCCAGGGACTAGCGGGGGCCCGAACACCGGGGAGCTGTTTTTT; CDR3: CASSPGTSGGPNTGELFF
size: once; D: NA; length: 15; V: TRBV9; J: TRBJ2-2; DNA: TGTGCCAGCAGCGTAGCGTCGACTATACCCGGGGAGCTGTTTTTT; CDR3: CASSVASTIPGELFF
size: few; D: NA; length: 14; V: TRBV6-5; J: TRBJ2-7; DNA: TGTGCCAGCGCCCCGGGACTCTTCTCCTACGAGCAGTACTTC; CDR3: CASAPGLFSYEQYF
size: NA; D: NA; length: 13; V: TRBV6-1; J: TRBJ1-1; DNA: TGTGCCAGCAGTGAAGCCCGGGGTGGGGAAGCTTTCTTT; CDR3: CASSEARGGEAFF
size: NA; D: TRBD1; length: 15; V: TRBV2; J: TRBJ1-5; DNA: TGTGCCAGCAGTCGGACAGGGTTTAGCAATCAGCCCCAGCATTTT; CDR3: CASSRTGFSNQPQHF
size: NA; D: NA; length: 13; V: TRBV11-2; J: TRBJ2-7; DNA: TGTGCCAGCAGCTTATCGGGGGCCTACGAGCAGTACTTC; CDR3: CASSLSGAYEQYF
size: NA; D: TRBD2; length: 15; V: TRBV2; J: TRBJ2-7; DNA: TGTGCCACCTACGGAGGAGCGGGAGCCGGATACGAGCAGTACTTC; CDR3: CATYGGAGAGYEQYF
size: few; D: NA; length: 17; V: TRBV5-6; J: TRBJ1-1; DNA: TGTGCCTCCAAGCTTGGACTTTCGACAAATATGAACACTGAAGCTTTCTTT; CDR3: CASKLGLSTNMNTEAFF
size: NA; D: NA; length: 15; V: TRBV11-3; J: TRBJ2-7; DNA: TGTGCCAGCAGCTTAGATCTGGCAGGCTCCTACGAGCAGTACTTC; CDR3: CASSLDLAGSYEQYF
size: NA; D: NA; length: 14; V: TRBV5-1; J: TRBJ2-4; DNA: TGCGCCAGCAGCTGGGGGGGCGCCAAAAACATTCAGTACTTC; CDR3: CASSWGGAKNIQYF
size: NA; D: NA; length: 13; V: TRBV2; J: TRBJ1-4; DNA: TGTGCCGGCGGGAACAGCCGTAATGAAAAACTGTTTTTT; CDR3: CAGGNSRNEKLFF
size: NA; D: NA; length: 14; V: TRBV11-2; J: TRBJ2-7; DNA: TGTGCCAGCAGCTTAGATACATTCGGGTTGCAGCAGTACTTC; CDR3: CASSLDTFGLQQYF
size: once; D: NA; length: 13; V: TRBV9; J: TRBJ2-5; DNA: TGTGCCAGCAGCGTAGTAAGTGAGGGGACCCAGTACTTC; CDR3: CASSVVSEGTQYF
size: NA; D: TRBD1; length: 12; V: TRBV11-2; J: TRBJ1-1; DNA: TGTGCCAGCAGCGTAAACAGGGGAGAAGCTTTCTTT; CDR3: CASSVNRGEAFF
size: NA; D: NA; length: 13; V: TRBV29-1; J: TRBJ1-2; DNA: TGCAGCGCTAAACCAATCGCTGGGCTCGGCTACACCTTC; CDR3: CSAKPIAGLGYTF
size: NA; D: NA; length: 17; V: TRBV5-1; J: TRBJ2-5; DNA: TGCGCCAGCAGCTTGGGAGTAGCGAGGTTGCATGAAGAGACCCAGTACTTC; CDR3: CASSLGVARLHEETQYF
size: NA; D: NA; length: 14; V: TRBV2; J: TRBJ2-1; DNA: TGTGCCAGCACTGAGTTAGTGTCCTACAATGAGCAGTTCTTC; CDR3: CASTELVSYNEQFF
size: NA; D: NA; length: 16; V: TRBV19; J: TRBJ2-2; DNA: TGTGCCAGTAGTATGTTTCTAGCTGTAGTCCCCGGGGAGCTGTTTTTT; CDR3: CASSMFLAVVPGELFF
size: NA; D: NA; length: 16; V: TRBV6-1; J: TRBJ1-6; DNA: TGTGCCAGCAGTGGCCGAGGGGGCTCCTATAATTCACCCCTCCACTTT; CDR3: CASSGRGGSYNSPLHF
size: NA; D: TRBD2; length: 16; V: TRBV10-3; J: TRBJ2-3; DNA: TGTGCCATCAGTCCCGGGGGGACCGGGAGCACAGATACGCAGTATTTT; CDR3: CAISPGGTGSTDTQYF
size: NA; D: NA; length: 12; V: TRBV5-1; J: TRBJ1-2; DNA: TGCGCCAGTCGACAGGCTAACTATGGCTACACCTTC; CDR3: CASRQANYGYTF
size: NA; D: NA; length: 14; V: TRBV6-1; J: TRBJ2-3; DNA: TGTGCCAGCAGTGATGGGACTAGCACAGATACGCAGTATTTT; CDR3: CASSDGTSTDTQYF
size: NA; D: TRBD2; length: 17; V: TRBV2; J: TRBJ2-7; DNA: TGTGCCAGCAGCCTCTCCCCCAGGGTGAGGCGGGAGGGCAAGCAGTACTTC; CDR3: CASSLSPRVRREGKQYF
size: NA; D: NA; length: 15; V: TRBV5-4; J: TRBJ1-2; DNA: TGTGCCAGCAGCTTGGCCGCACAGACCCGCTATGGCTACACCTTC; CDR3: CASSLAAQTRYGYTF
size: NA; D: NA; length: 15; V: TRBV5-1; J: TRBJ2-1; DNA: TGCGCCAGCAGCGCGTTAATTAGCTCCTACAATGAGCAGTTCTTC; CDR3: CASSALISSYNEQFF
size: NA; D: TRBD1; length: 19; V: TRBV4-1; J: TRBJ2-2; DNA: TGCGCCAGCAGCCAAGAGGCATTTCGCAGGGGGTGGCCGACCGGGGAGCTGTTTTTT; CDR3: CASSQEAFRRGWPTGELFF
size: NA; D: TRBD2; length: 15; V: TRBV6-6; J: TRBJ2-3; DNA: TGTGCCAGCAGAAGTTCTAGCGGGGGCACAGATACGCAGTATTTT; CDR3: CASRSSSGGTDTQYF
size: NA; D: NA; length: 15; V: TRBV18; J: TRBJ1-2; DNA: TGTGCCAGCTCACCACCGCCAGGGCTGAACTATGGCTACACCTTC; CDR3: CASSPPPGLNYGYTF
size: NA; D: NA; length: 16; V: TRBV19; J: TRBJ1-1; DNA: TGTGCCAGTAGTGGACGGGGAGGAAGCACTTACACTGAAGCTTTCTTT; CDR3: CASSGRGGSTYTEAFF
size: NA; D: TRBD2; length: 18; V: TRBV11-3; J: TRBJ2-3; DNA: TGTGCCAGCAGCTCTGGGGCTTGGGCGGGGGTAACGGCAGATACGCAGTATTTT; CDR3: CASSSGAWAGVTADTQYF
size: NA; D: NA; length: 15; V: TRBV7-8; J: TRBJ1-4; DNA: TGTGCCAGCAGCCTGGGGCTTGCAACTAATGAAAAACTGTTTTTT; CDR3: CASSLGLATNEKLFF
size: NA; D: NA; length: 24; V: TRBV9; J: TRBJ2-6; DNA: TGTGCCAGCAGCGGACAGGACAAGGGCGAGACGGGGGGTCGCCTCTACTCTGGGGCCAACGTCCTGACTTTC; CDR3: CASSGQDKGETGGRLYSGANVLTF
size: few; D: TRBD2; length: 15; V: TRBV9; J: TRBJ2-1; DNA: TGTGCCAGCAGCGTAGGACTAGCGGCCTACAATGAGCAGTTCTTC; CDR3: CASSVGLAAYNEQFF
size: NA; D: NA; length: 13; V: TRBV6-1; J: TRBJ1-5; DNA: TGTGCCAGCAGGGCAGTATTAAATCAGCCCCAGCATTTT; CDR3: CASRAVLNQPQHF
size: NA; D: NA; length: 13; V: TRBV30; J: TRBJ1-2; DNA: TGTGCCTGGAGGCCGGGGGATAACTATGGCTACACCTTC; CDR3: CAWRPGDNYGYTF
size: NA; D: TRBD1; length: 21; V: TRBV30; J: TRBJ2-2; DNA: TGTGCCTGGAACGCACCTCACCGGGACAGGGAATTTCGTTGGAACACCGGGGAGCTGTTTTTT; CDR3: CAWNAPHRDREFRWNTGELFF
size: NA; D: TRBD2; length: 18; V: TRBV4-1; J: TRBJ2-1; DNA: TGCGCCAGCAGCCAAAGGGAAAGGGAAGCGGGGGGGCGTTTTGAGCAGTTCTTC; CDR3: CASSQREREAGGRFEQFF
size: NA; D: TRBD2; length: 16; V: TRBV5-4; J: TRBJ2-3; DNA: TGTGCCAGCAGCTTGATTAGCGGGGCCTTCACAGATACGCAGTATTTT; CDR3: CASSLISGAFTDTQYF
size: NA; D: TRBD1; length: 14; V: TRBV29-1; J: TRBJ1-1; DNA: TGCAGCGTTTGCCACAGGGGGCCGGACACTGAAGCTTTCTTT; CDR3: CSVCHRGPDTEAFF
size: NA; D: NA; length: 15; V: TRBV11-3; J: TRBJ1-6; DNA: TGTGCCAGCAGCTTAGACAGGGACTATAATTCACCCCTCCACTTT; CDR3: CASSLDRDYNSPLHF
size: NA; D: NA; length: 16; V: TRBV11-2; J: TRBJ2-1; DNA: TGTGCCAGCAGCCCCACAGTGATAAGCTCCTACAATGAGCAGTTCTTC; CDR3: CASSPTVISSYNEQFF
size: NA; D: NA; length: 12; V: TRBV5-1; J: TRBJ2-5; DNA: TGCGCCAGCAGCTTGTTAGAAGAGACCCAGTACTTC; CDR3: CASSLLEETQYF
size: NA; D: TRBD1; length: 15; V: TRBV7-9; J: TRBJ1-3; DNA: TGTGCCAGCAGCCCCCGGGACAGGGGTGGAAACACCATATATTTT; CDR3: CASSPRDRGGNTIYF
size: NA; D: NA; length: 16; V: TRBV6-5; J: TRBJ1-6; DNA: TGTGCCAGCAGTTACCTGAGCGACCCCCGTTTGGTTCCCCTCCACTTT; CDR3: CASSYLSDPRLVPLHF
size: NA; D: TRBD2; length: 12; V: TRBV28; J: TRBJ2-1; DNA: TGTGCCAGCAGCACAAAGCGGGAAGAGCAGTTCTTC; CDR3: CASSTKREEQFF